This passage covers 30 T cell receptor beta chains from one sample sequenced in a study of neoadjuvant anti-PD-1 for oral cavity cancer. The assay was immunoSEQ multiplex PCR, and TCRdb's table has in-frame clones only and misses some. The data show over 12,000 clones, approximately 70% seen once. Specimen: PBMCs, collected before nivolumab (anti-PD-1) treatment. Receptor source: a person aged 40 to 85 with oral cavity squamous cell carcinoma.

The chain carries TRBV6-1 and TRBJ2-5; a possible D gene is TRBD1 (6 bases). V shed 5 bases and J shed 2 bases, with 15 bases lying between them. Germline V CDR1 and CDR2: MNHNS, SASEGT. The CDR3 covers 15 residues. Here the CDR3 DNA reads TGTGCCAGCAGTCTCCTCGGGACATTTCAAGAGACCCAGTACTTC. Translation gives CASSLLGTFQETQYF.

This chain links TRBV15 with TRBJ2-1; no definite D call. Between the trimmed V and J ends, which lost 6 bases and 3 bases, there was a span of 12 bases. The CDR3 consists of 14 residues. CDR1 is LNHNV, CDR2 YYDKDF, per germline (reference sequence). CDR3 sequence reads: CATRGRAVYNEQFF. The CDR3 DNA is TGTGCCACCAGGGGCCGGGCCGTCTACAATGAGCAGTTCTTC.

The chain has TRBV6-1 and TRBJ2-3; 7 nucleotides align to TRBD1. The junction had 5 bases not matched to a gene; V was cut back by 6 bases and J by 5 bases. The CDR3 totals 13 residues. Per the germline V gene, CDR1 is MNHNS and CDR2 is SASEGT. CDR3: CASRTGVGDTQYF. For the CDR3, the DNA is TGTGCCAGCAGAACAGGGGTGGGAGATACGCAGTATTTT.

By sample fraction, this clone is medium-sized. The rearrangement links TRBV7-8 to TRBJ1-5, with TRBD1 identical over 8 bases. This CDR3 contains 14 residues. V gave up 3 bases and J gave up 2 bases; unmatched junction bases: 0. Germline V gives CDR1 SGHVS, CDR2 FQNEAQ. The CDR3 region is CASSLTGGNQPQHF. The CDR3 region has the DNA TGTGCCAGCAGCTTGACAGGGGGCAATCAGCCCCAGCATTTT.

V usage is TRBV19 and J usage is TRBJ2-5; TRBD1 agrees at 8 bases. This CDR3 is built from 14 residues. V lost 4 bases to trimming and J lost 5 bases; unmatched junction nucleotides: 6. From germline, CDR1 is LNHDA and CDR2 SQIVND (reference sequence). The CDR3 protein is CASSSGQGWETQYF. The CDR3 region has the DNA TGTGCCAGTAGTAGCGGACAGGGTTGGGAGACCCAGTACTTC.

This clone has a single count. This chain connects TRBV6-6 to TRBJ2-1; 11 bases align to TRBD2. V gave up 7 bases and J gave up 7 bases; unmatched junction bases: 12. Germline V gives CDR1 MNHNY, CDR2 SVGAGI (reference sequence). The CDR3 is 16 residues long. The chain's CDR3 is CASMKLAGAEGNEQFF. The CDR3 region has the DNA TGTGCCAGCATGAAACTAGCGGGAGCGGAGGGTAATGAGCAGTTCTTC.

The chain links TRBV15 to TRBJ2-3; D might be TRBD2 (5 bases). CDR1 is LNHNV and CDR2 is YYDKDF in the germline V gene (reference sequence). This CDR3 spans 14 amino acids. The V gene lost 1 base and the J gene lost 1 base, with 6 bases spanning the gap. DNA of the CDR3: TGTGCCACCAGCAGAGTGGGAGGCACAGATACGCAGTATTTT. Translating it yields CATSRVGGTDTQYF.

J is TRBJ2-7 and V is TRBV2, with D uncertain. Trimming pared 4 bases from V and 2 bases from J, leaving 12 bases between. From germline, CDR1 is SNHLY and CDR2 FYNNEI. CDR3 length equals 14 residues. CDR3 protein: CASSAYRATYEQYF. In nucleotides, the CDR3 is TGTGCCAGCAGTGCTTACCGAGCGACCTACGAGCAGTACTTC.

The rearrangement joins TRBV9 to TRBJ2-5; the D is unclear. Deletions cut 1 base from V and 4 bases from J, with 2 bases between. Germline V gives CDR1 SGDLS, CDR2 YYNGEE. CDR3 length: 11 residues. The CDR3, as DNA: TGTGCCAGCAGCGTAACAGAGACCCAGTACTTC. Its protein product is CASSVTETQYF.

This clone was recorded a few times. CDR3 sequence reads: CASRNSRPYQPQHF. Here the CDR3 DNA reads TGTGCCAGCAGGAATTCGAGGCCGTATCAGCCCCAGCATTTT. V is TRBV28 and J is TRBJ1-5; D remains unclear. Trimming stripped 6 bases from V and 5 bases from J, with 14 bases between. CDR3 length: 14 residues. Germline V lookup: CDR1 MDHEN, CDR2 SYDVKM.

This clone came up a few times. V is TRBV15 and J is TRBJ2-5; maybe TRBD1 (5 bases). This CDR3 spans 14 amino acids. Deletions cut 0 bases from V and 4 bases from J, with 9 bases between. The germline CDR1 and CDR2 sequences are LNHNV and YYDKDF (reference sequence). The CDR3 spells CATSRDGARETQYF. The CDR3 DNA reads TGTGCCACCAGCAGAGATGGGGCTCGAGAGACCCAGTACTTC. The full variable domain, completed using reference TRBV15 and TRBJ2-5, is DAMVIQNPRYQVTQFGKPVTLSCSQTLNHNVMYWYQQKSSQAPKLLFHYYDKDFNNEADTPDNFQSRRPNTSFCFLDIRSPGLGDTAMYLCATSRDGARETQYFGPGTRLLVL.

V usage is TRBV7-6 and J usage is TRBJ2-7, with TRBD2 matching 10 bases. The CDR3 length is 17 residues. Germline CDR1 SGHVS, CDR2 FNYEAQ. V trimming: 2 bases; J trimming: 2 bases; junction bases outside the gene matches: 9. DNA for the CDR3: TGTGCCAGCAGCTTAACAGCGGGAGGGCCGATAGCCTACGAGCAGTACTTC. Its protein is CASSLTAGGPIAYEQYF. The whole variable domain, filled in from reference TRBV7-6 and TRBJ2-7, reads GAGVSQSPRYKVTKRGQDVALRCDPISGHVSLYWYRQALGQGPEFLTYFNYEAQQDKSGLPNDRFSAERPEGSISTLTIQRTEQRDSAMYRCASSLTAGGPIAYEQYFGPGTRLTVT.

This clone came up a few times. The CDR3 here is CASSEARRGAGYTF. The DNA for the CDR3 is TGTGCCAGCAGTGAAGCGCGGAGGGGCGCTGGCTACACCTTC. The chain links TRBV2 to TRBJ1-2; D perhaps matches TRBD1 (5 bases). V was shortened by 0 bases and J by 7 bases, with 12 bases between the two germline ends. Germline V gives CDR1 SNHLY, CDR2 FYNNEI. This CDR3 contains 14 residues.

The gene calls are TRBV27 and TRBJ1-1, with 8 bases identical to TRBD1. Germline assignment: CDR1 MNHEY and CDR2 SMNVEV (reference sequence). The CDR3 loop spans 15 amino acids. V shed 4 bases, J shed 5 bases, and the junction held 9 bases outside the gene matches. The CDR3 coding sequence is TGTGCCAGCAGTTCAGCCTCAGGGGGCTGGACTGAAGCTTTCTTT. It codes for CASSSASGGWTEAFF.

The chain recombines TRBV27 with TRBJ2-2, with 9 bases fitting TRBD1. V was clipped by 2 bases and J by 6 bases; unmatched bases: 7. Germline V CDR1 and CDR2: MNHEY, SMNVEV (reference sequence). The CDR3 length is 16 residues. The CDR3 loop is CASSLKGQGRAGELFF. For the CDR3, the DNA is TGTGCCAGCAGTTTAAAGGGACAGGGCCGCGCCGGGGAGCTGTTTTTT.

The chain joins TRBV10-3 to TRBJ1-5; D might be TRBD1 (6 bases). V lost 6 bases and J lost 7, with 13 bases in between. The CDR3 runs to 13 residues. The germline V gene has CDR1 ENHRY and CDR2 SYGVKD. The chain's CDR3 is CAIRTGLNQPQHF. CDR3 coding DNA: TGTGCCATCAGGACAGGTCTAAACCAGCCCCAGCATTTT.

This chain connects TRBV5-1 to TRBJ2-5, with 7 bases matching TRBD1. V gave up 6 bases and J gave up 4 bases; unmatched junction bases: 12. This CDR3 comprises 15 residues. Germline-derived CDR1 and CDR2 are SGHRS and YFSETQ. The CDR3 here is CASIPDAGTAETQYF. CDR3 sequence (DNA): TGCGCCAGCATCCCCGATGCCGGGACAGCAGAGACCCAGTACTTC.

The chain employs TRBV10-2 and TRBJ1-4; no firm D call. The CDR3 spans 13 residues. Germline V CDR1 and CDR2: WSHSY, SAAADI. V lost 2 bases and J lost 5, with 6 bases in between. In DNA, the CDR3 is TGCGCCAGCAGTGAGGGCGGGAATGAAAAACTGTTTTTT. Translated, it gives CASSEGGNEKLFF.

The chain carries TRBV6-5 and TRBJ1-1; possible D gene TRBD1, 6 bases. The CDR3 sequence is 14 residues long. V lost 2 bases and J 5 bases, leaving 12 bases between the germline ends. In germline, CDR1 is MNHEY, CDR2 SVGAGI. The CDR3 spells CASSYRGWGTEAFF. The CDR3 bases are TGTGCCAGCAGTTACAGGGGGTGGGGTACTGAAGCTTTCTTT.

The genes are TRBV5-1 and TRBJ2-5; D is possibly TRBD2 (6 bases). V lost 4 bases to trimming and J lost 5 bases, with 21 bases between them. Germline V CDR1 and CDR2: SGHRS, YFSETQ. The CDR3 runs to 16 residues. Written as DNA, the CDR3 is TGCGCCAGCAGCCTGGGGACGGGGGTCAGTGGGGAGACCCAGTACTTC. Its translation: CASSLGTGVSGETQYF.

This rearrangement joins TRBV29-1 to TRBJ2-5; 10 nucleotides match TRBD2. Trimming removed 0 bases from V and 4 bases from J; junction bases left unmatched: 11. This CDR3 region has 17 residues. Germline V gene lookup returns CDR1 SQVTM and CDR2 ANQGSEA. CDR3 nucleotide sequence: TGCAGCGTTGAAGAAGGCTTTCTAGCGGGAGTTAGAGAGACCCAGTACTTC. Encoded protein: CSVEEGFLAGVRETQYF.

This chain joins TRBV6-5 and TRBJ2-5; D gene unclear. The CDR3 sequence is 16 residues long. The germline gives CDR1 MNHEY, CDR2 SVGAGI. The V gene lost 0 bases and the J gene lost 2 bases, with 13 bases spanning the gap. CDR3 loop: CASSYSIILSQETQYF. CDR3 sequence (DNA): TGTGCCAGCAGTTACTCGATTATCCTTTCACAAGAGACCCAGTACTTC.

This clone was counted between two and nine times. This chain uses TRBV11-2 with TRBJ1-1; D is ambiguous. Germline CDR1 is SGHAT and CDR2 is FQNNGV. This CDR3 has 14 residues. The V end was cut by 5 bases, the J end by 0 bases, with 10 bases between. The CDR3 reads CASSPHSMNTEAFF. In DNA, the CDR3 is TGTGCCAGCAGCCCGCACTCGATGAACACTGAAGCTTTCTTT. The whole variable domain, remainder taken from reference TRBV11-2 and TRBJ1-1, is EAGVAQSPRYKIIEKRQSVAFWCNPISGHATLYWYQQILGQGPKLLIQFQNNGVVDDSQLPKDRFSAERLKGVDSTLKIQPAKLEDSAVYLCASSPHSMNTEAFFGQGTRLTVV.

V and J are TRBV9 and TRBJ1-6, with 10 bases identical to TRBD1. V gave up 1 base and J gave up 8 bases; unmatched junction bases: 6. The CDR3 loop spans 16 amino acids. Germline V gene sequence: CDR1 SGDLS, CDR2 YYNGEE. The chain's CDR3 is CASSVSGDRGDSPLHF. DNA of the CDR3: TGTGCCAGCAGCGTAAGTGGGGACAGGGGTGATTCACCCCTCCACTTT.

This clone is a singleton in its sample. The rearrangement links TRBV5-5 to TRBJ1-4; a weak D match, TRBD1 (5 bases). There are 14 residues in the CDR3. Germline CDR1 and CDR2: SGHKS and YYEKEE (reference sequence). Trimming removed 4 bases at V and 6 bases at J, with 13 bases between. CDR3 nucleotide sequence: TGTGCCAGCAGCCAATGGGGCCCCGATGAAAAACTGTTTTTT. Translating it yields CASSQWGPDEKLFF.

The CDR3 nucleotides read TGCGCCAGCAGTGGAGGGCAGGGGCTCACAGATACGCAGTATTTT. It yields the protein CASSGGQGLTDTQYF. This sequence joins TRBV10-1 and TRBJ2-3, with D perhaps TRBD1 (6 bases). CDR1 is WNHNN, CDR2 SYGVQD, per germline (reference sequence). V was pared by 4 bases and J by 2 bases, with 13 bases between. The CDR3 sequence is 15 residues long.

This clone has just one count. The J gene is TRBJ2-2, the V gene TRBV6-1; TRBD1 might be the D (5 bases). The CDR3 runs to 14 residues. CDR1 and CDR2 from the germline V gene are MNHNS and SASEGT. Trimming took 8 bases from V and 2 from J, leaving 12 bases between them. The CDR3 reads CASEKDKNTGELFF. The CDR3 bases are TGTGCCAGCGAAAAGGACAAAAACACCGGGGAGCTGTTTTTT.

V is TRBV5-6 and J is TRBJ2-7; D not resolved. Germline V gene data show CDR1 as SGHDT and CDR2 as YYEEEE. The length of the CDR3 is 13 residues. With 1 base removed from V and 1 base from J, the gap between germline ends came to 6 bases. This CDR3 is CASSLQQSYEQYF. DNA of the CDR3: TGTGCCAGCAGCTTGCAACAGTCCTACGAGCAGTACTTC.

This clone was observed a handful of times. The CDR3 sequence is CASSQESGNTIYF. For the CDR3, the DNA is TGTGCCAGCAGCCAAGAGTCCGGAAACACCATATATTTT. This chain uses TRBV4-2 with TRBJ1-3; D ambiguous. Trimming stripped 0 bases from V and 4 bases from J, with 4 bases between. Per germline, CDR1 LGHNA and CDR2 YNFKEQ. This CDR3 comprises 13 residues.

This clone has a single count. The gene calls are TRBV5-1 and TRBJ2-7; D call uncertain. V lost 4 bases to trimming and J lost 0 bases, with 2 bases between them. CDR1 is SGHRS, CDR2 YFSETQ, per germline. CDR3 length: 11 amino acids. The CDR3, as DNA: TGCGCCAGCAGCGCCTCCTACGAGCAGTACTTC. Translation: CASSASYEQYF.